This T cell receptor (beta chain) was observed in a study of blood T cell repertoires in COVID-19. Study at large: Specimens from acute and convalescent COVID-19 originated in the United States, Italy and Spain. The cDNA or gDNA used as material had been derived from T cells, B-cell-depleted T cells, or PBMCs.

V was trimmed by 0 bases and J by 1 base, leaving 6 bases between them. The CDR3 extends over 14 amino acids. CDR1 and CDR2 (germline): MNHEY, SVGAGI. Methods used by the authors: Estimation of nucleated cell counts relied on the amplification of reference gene primers. The data were produced by immunoSEQ multiplex PCR, yet TCRdb's version contains in-frame clones alone and is incomplete. V and J calls and clone size are copied from that table; D and trimming were computed from the DNA. The sample records just over 95,000 clones, about 87% being singletons. Sequenced: peripheral blood. V gene TRBV6-5 combines with J gene TRBJ1-1, with unresolved D. The source is a human donor in a cohort sampled during active COVID-19. The CDR3 here is CASSYSRRNTEAFF. The CDR3 bases are TGTGCCAGCAGTTACTCGCGAAGGAACACTGAAGCTTTCTTT.